A selection of T cell receptor beta chains follows, all from one sample in a study of cytomegalovirus exposure and HLA in healthy donors. Some clones are missing from TCRdb's copy, which holds only in-frame ones; the method was immunoSEQ multiplex PCR. The data hold some 150,000 clones, with about three quarters observed a single time. The sequenced sample consisted of PBMCs. The receptors here all came from a man aged 40-55 years in good health and CMV-seropositive. CDR3s include the opening cysteine and the closing phenylalanine or tryptophan.

TRBV5-1	TRBJ1-1	CASSQRTGNTEAFF
TRBV11-2	TRBJ2-1	CASSLVALAGVFEQFF
TRBV5-1	TRBJ1-2	CASSELQGRAYGYTF
TRBV6-1	TRBJ2-7	CASSGWTARGVEQYF
TRBV7-8	.	CASSSYSSVYEQYF
TRBV7-9	TRBJ2-2	CASTLQLSPGELFF
TRBV11-2	TRBJ2-3	CASSFGRARTDTQYF
TRBV5-1	TRBJ2-2	CASSWTSGRGTGELFF
TRBV29-1	TRBJ2-1	CSVAWSSYNEQFF
TRBV6-1	TRBJ2-1	CASRPSGRNEQFF
TRBV5-6	TRBJ2-7	CASSLAGEQYF
TRBV19	TRBJ2-7	CASSIGDRGEQYF
TRBV7-6	TRBJ2-1	CASSLGGFSEYYNEQFF
TRBV6-4	TRBJ2-1	CASSRGGLLHNEQFF
TRBV2	TRBJ2-3	CASMRDRTSIDTQYF